The rows below give T cell receptor beta chains drawn from one sample of a study of cytomegalovirus exposure and HLA in healthy donors. Sequencing was performed with immunoSEQ multiplex PCR; in TCRdb, only in-frame clones are kept and a portion is missing. The table lists around 130,000 clones, 50% to 75% of them singletons. The sample comprised PBMCs. These receptors were obtained from a woman in her thirties or forties in good health and CMV-seropositive. CDR3s include the opening cysteine and the closing phenylalanine or tryptophan. The D gene is left open where the match is weak. For some rows the clone size is stated as once, few or many, or as a class when expanded; others skip it.

NA,TRBJ2-3,TRBV2,NA,TGTGCCAGCAGTGCCCTCGGAGGGGTAGATACGCAGTATTTT,CASSALGGVDTQYF
NA,TRBJ2-7,TRBV27,NA,TGTGCCAGCTCGTGGGGAGGCTCCTACGAGCAGTACTTC,CASSWGGSYEQYF
TRBD2,TRBJ2-3,TRBV5-8,NA,TGTGCCAGCAGCGCCGGGACAGAGGGACTAGCGGGACCAGATACGCAGTATTTT,CASSAGTEGLAGPDTQYF
TRBD2,TRBJ2-1,TRBV29-1,NA,TGCAGCGTTGACAGACTAGCGGGGACCTACAATGAGCAGTTCTTC,CSVDRLAGTYNEQFF
TRBD2,TRBJ2-3,TRBV5-8,NA,TGTGCCAGCAGCTGGGGACTAGCGGGGCTCACAGATACGCAGTATTTT,CASSWGLAGLTDTQYF
NA,TRBJ2-1,TRBV20-1,NA,TGCAGTGCTGTATGGCGGGACCAGTTCTTC,CSAVWRDQFF
TRBD1,TRBJ1-2,TRBV5-4,NA,TGTGCCAGCAGCTTGGCAGGGGGCGGTGGCTACACCTTC,CASSLAGGGGYTF
TRBD2,TRBJ2-5,TRBV29-1,once,TGCAGCGCAGTAAACAGGTGGGGGGGCCAAGAGACCCAGTACTTC,CSAVNRWGGQETQYF
NA,TRBJ2-2,TRBV18,NA,TGTGCCAGCTCACCCAGGGCCGGGGAGCTGTTTTTT,CASSPRAGELFF
NA,TRBJ1-2,TRBV20-1,NA,TGCCTAACAGCCTGGCCCGGCTACACCTTC,CLTAWPGYTF
NA,TRBJ2-5,TRBV7-9,NA,TGTGCCAGCAGCGCCTCCTCAGTCCAAGAGACCCAGTACTTC,CASSASSVQETQYF
TRBD1,TRBJ2-2,TRBV7-3,NA,TGTGCCAGCAGCTCCGCCAGGGGACAGGTCACCGGGGAGCTGTTTTTT,CASSSARGQVTGELFF
NA,TRBJ2-7,TRBV20-1,few,TGCAGTGCTAGAGCTGAGTACGAGCAGTACTTC,CSARAEYEQYF
TRBD1,TRBJ1-1,TRBV5-1,few,TGCGCCAGCAGCACACTGACAGGGTCCACTGAAGCTTTCTTT,CASSTLTGSTEAFF
NA,TRBJ1-2,TRBV6-1,NA,TGTGCCAGCACCCGGGGAGGGAATGGCTACACCTTC,CASTRGGNGYTF
NA,TRBJ2-1,TRBV5-4,NA,TGTGCCAGCAGCTTGGCGGGTGGGGGCAGAAGCTCCTACAATGAGCAGTTCTTC,CASSLAGGGRSSYNEQFF
TRBD1,TRBJ2-6,TRBV7-3,NA,TGTGCCAGCAGCACCGGACAGGGAACCAACGTCCTGACTTTC,CASSTGQGTNVLTF
NA,TRBJ1-2,TRBV4-2,NA,TGTGCCAGCAGCCAACCTCATCAGGAGGGGCACAGCGGCTACACCTTC,CASSQPHQEGHSGYTF
TRBD2,TRBJ2-1,TRBV29-1,NA,TGCAGCGGCCGGACTAGGGACAATGAGCAGTTCTTC,CSGRTRDNEQFF
NA,TRBJ1-1,TRBV5-4,NA,TGTGCCAGCAGCTTAACAGGATCAGGCACTGAAGCTTTCTTT,CASSLTGSGTEAFF
TRBD1,TRBJ1-2,TRBV18,NA,TGTGCCAGCTCACTTTCCTCCGACAGGGGAAACTATGGCTACACCTTC,CASSLSSDRGNYGYTF
NA,TRBJ2-3,TRBV15,few,TGTGCCACCAGCAGAGATCCAGGGACTAGCACAGATACGCAGTATTTT,CATSRDPGTSTDTQYF
TRBD1,TRBJ2-1,TRBV6-5,many,TGTGCCAGCAGCCAGACAGGGGATACTTACAATGAGCAGTTCTTC,CASSQTGDTYNEQFF
NA,TRBJ1-5,TRBV6-1,NA,TGTGCCAGCAGTGAAGCGGGAGGGTCCGGCAATCAGCCCCAGCATTTT,CASSEAGGSGNQPQHF
TRBD1,TRBJ2-1,TRBV19,few,TGTGCCAGTAGTTCGACAGGGGGCAGGGATGAGCAGTTCTTC,CASSSTGGRDEQFF
NA,TRBJ2-7,TRBV6-1,NA,TGTGCCAGCAGTGAAGGTCCAGGGCCCTACGAGCAGTACTTC,CASSEGPGPYEQYF
NA,TRBJ2-7,TRBV19,few,TGTGCCAGTAGTATAGTCGGTGGGGCTCTGGCCTACGAGCAGTACTTC,CASSIVGGALAYEQYF
TRBD1,TRBJ1-1,TRBV29-1,NA,TGCAGCGTTCAGGGGACAGGGAACACTGAAGCTTTCTTT,CSVQGTGNTEAFF
NA,TRBJ2-7,TRBV28,NA,TGTGCCAGCACTCCCTCAGGGGGGCGGTCGATGCGACAGTACTTC,CASTPSGGRSMRQYF
TRBD1,TRBJ1-1,TRBV2,NA,TGTGCCAGCAATTGGGGACAGTTGGGGGGTGAAGCTTTCTTT,CASNWGQLGGEAFF
TRBD1,TRBJ1-4,TRBV5-1,NA,TGCGCCAGCAGCTTAGGGGGACAGGGTCGTGAAAAACTGTTTTTT,CASSLGGQGREKLFF
NA,TRBJ1-4,TRBV6-5,NA,TGTGCCAGCAGTTACAGGGGGTGGACTAATGAAAAACTGTTTTTT,CASSYRGWTNEKLFF
TRBD1,TRBJ2-7,TRBV7-7,NA,TGTGCTAGCAGCTTAGGTAGTCGGACAGGAGCTTACGAGCAGTACTTC,CASSLGSRTGAYEQYF
TRBD1,TRBJ1-1,TRBV14,NA,TGTGCCAGCAGCCAAGAGAGGGGGCCGATCACTGAAGCTTTCTTT,CASSQERGPITEAFF
NA,TRBJ2-7,TRBV29-1,few,TGCAGCGTTGAAGATCAGATCTCCTACGAGCAGTACTTC,CSVEDQISYEQYF
NA,TRBJ2-1,TRBV27,NA,TGTGCCAGCAGTTTTCCGGGTGAGCAGTTCTTC,CASSFPGEQFF
TRBD1,TRBJ1-3,TRBV27,NA,TGTGCCAGCAGGACAGGGGGCTCTGGAAACACCATATATTTT,CASRTGGSGNTIYF
NA,TRBJ1-5,TRBV5-6,NA,TGTGCCAGCAGCTTGGGTCAGGGGACTCAGCCCCAGCATTTT,CASSLGQGTQPQHF
NA,TRBJ2-1,TRBV19,NA,TGTGCCAGTAGTATAGGGGGACTGGACTACAATGAGCAGTTCTTC,CASSIGGLDYNEQFF
NA,TRBJ2-3,TRBV2,few,TGTGCCAGCGTCCTCGGAGCAGTCAATACGCAGTATTTT,CASVLGAVNTQYF
NA,TRBJ1-2,TRBV19,NA,TGTGCCAGCAACCCAGGCTCACCGACGACTAACTATGGCTACACCTTC,CASNPGSPTTNYGYTF
NA,TRBJ2-1,TRBV6-6,NA,TGTGCCACGCGTCAGGGCTCGGGCAATGAGCAGTTCTTC,CATRQGSGNEQFF
TRBD1,TRBJ1-6,TRBV11-2,NA,TGTGCCAGCAGCTTTACCAACTCGGGACAGAATTCACCCCTCCACTTT,CASSFTNSGQNSPLHF
NA,TRBJ1-5,TRBV30,NA,TGTGCCTGGGACGGAGGAGCTAATCAGCCCCAGCATTTT,CAWDGGANQPQHF
NA,TRBJ2-1,TRBV7-9,NA,TGTGCCAGCAGCTTGGGAGAGTCCTACAATGAGCAGTTCTTC,CASSLGESYNEQFF
NA,TRBJ1-5,TRBV28,few,TGTGCCAGCAGTACCGCGAGTTTCGACAGGTACCTTAACAATCAGCCCCAGCATTTT,CASSTASFDRYLNNQPQHF